These 27 T cell receptor beta chains were sequenced from one sample in a study of response to subunit inactivated influenza vaccine. TCRdb analysed the RT-PCR reads with MiXCR anew, one entry per CDR3 protein. The sample gives roughly 500,000 distinct CDR3 sequences, under 25% of which show up once; around 2.8% is in the top ten. This sample also appeared in a second study, on T cells expressing NK-cell markers. Per that paper: Beta-chain TCR cDNA was generated via 5'RACE template switching with UMIs.

This sample comprised CD4+ T cells sorted from PBMCs, obtained roughly 12 days after vaccination. These receptor sequences come from a man aged 50-59 years who received an inactivated influenza vaccine.

The chain has TRBV5-1 and TRBJ2-2; D not certain. With 0 bases removed from V and 4 bases from J, the gap between germline ends came to 16 bases. Germline CDR1 reads SGHRS; CDR2 reads YFSETQ. This CDR3 spans 17 amino acids. The DNA of the CDR3 is TGCGCCAGCAGCTTGGAGGTTAGGGTCGGTGCCACCGGGGAGCTGTTTTTT. Amino acid sequence: CASSLEVRVGATGELFF.

This clonotype has only a few counts. The chain is built from TRBV20-1 and TRBJ2-7; 9 bases match TRBD1. Germline V gene lookup returns CDR1 DFQATT and CDR2 SNEGSKA (reference sequence). The CDR3 totals 13 residues. Trimming cost V 4 bases and J 3 bases; bases outside gene matches: 4. CDR3 in amino acids: CSATGQGFYEQYF. The DNA of the CDR3 is TGCAGTGCTACGGGACAGGGTTTCTACGAGCAGTACTTC.

The CDR3 region is CASRTFEVNTEAFF. CDR3 DNA: TGCGCCAGCAGGACATTCGAGGTGAACACTGAAGCTTTCTTT. This chain links TRBV23-1 with TRBJ1-1, with D unclear. TRBV23-1 is treated as an ORF (open reading frame) with a function not yet certain. V lost 6 bases to trimming and J lost 0 bases, with 11 bases between them. CDR3 size: 14 residues.

This clonotype appeared a few times. The chain combines TRBV18 with TRBJ2-5; D is ambiguous. Trimming removed 2 bases at V and 5 bases at J, with 18 bases between. The V gene's germline CDR1 is KGHSH and CDR2 LQKENI. The CDR3 has 16 amino acids. The CDR3 DNA reads TGTGCCAGCTCACCAAACCCCCCGAGGAGTGGGGAGACCCAGTACTTC. This gives the protein CASSPNPPRSGETQYF.

The chain links TRBV3-1 to TRBJ1-2; D is unclear. This CDR3 has 12 amino acids. V lost 1 base, J lost 9 bases, and 9 bases lay in between. The germline CDR1 and CDR2 sequences are LGHDT and YNNKEL (reference sequence). Written as DNA, the CDR3 is TGTGCCAGCAGCCAAGTTAGGGCCCGCTACACCTTC. Translating it yields CASSQVRARYTF. The whole variable domain, filled in from reference TRBV3-1 and TRBJ1-2, reads DTAVSQTPKYLVTQMGNDKSIKCEQNLGHDTMYWYKQDSKKFLKIMFSYNNKELIINETVPNRFSPKSPDKAHLNLHINSLELGDSAVYFCASSQVRARYTFGSGTRLTVV.

The V call is TRBV27, the J call TRBJ2-1, with TRBD2 matching 7 bases. Germline lookup yields CDR1 MNHEY and CDR2 SMNVEV (reference sequence). The CDR3 is made up of 18 amino acids. V lost 2 bases, J lost 0 bases, and 10 bases stayed unmatched. The CDR3 sequence is CASSLGPSSGLSYNEQFF. CDR3 DNA sequence: TGTGCCAGCAGTTTAGGGCCATCTAGCGGACTCTCCTACAATGAGCAGTTCTTC.

The chain combines TRBV7-8 with TRBJ2-3, with 15 bases aligning to TRBD2. V trimming: 6 bases; J trimming: 8 bases; junction bases outside the gene matches: 18. The length of the CDR3 is 19 residues. Germline CDR1 and CDR2: SGHVS and FQNEAQ. CDR3 coding DNA: TGTGCCAGCAGTTATAGTACCGGGACTAGCGGGAGGTCCGTAGGTACGCAGTATTTT. Its translation: CASSYSTGTSGRSVGTQYF. Combining the CDR3 with reference TRBV7-8 and TRBJ2-3 gives the whole variable domain GAGVSQSPRYKVAKRGQDVALRCDPISGHVSLFWYQQALGQGPEFLTYFQNEAQLDKSGLPSDRFFAERPEGSVSTLKIQRTQQEDSAVYLCASSYSTGTSGRSVGTQYFGPGTRLTVL.

This clonotype was found a few times. The gene calls are TRBV11-1 and TRBJ2-7; the D gene is possibly TRBD1 (6 bases). CDR1 is SGHAT and CDR2 is FQDESV in the germline V gene (reference sequence). With 5 bases removed from V and 4 bases from J, the gap between germline ends came to 18 bases. The CDR3 length is 15 residues. The CDR3 spells CASSRSWGQRYEQYF. The CDR3 DNA sequence: TGTGCCAGCAGCCGTAGCTGGGGGCAGCGGTACGAGCAGTACTTC.

The chain employs TRBV12-3 or TRBV12-4 and TRBJ2-2; possibly TRBD2 for D (6 bases). V lost 6 bases and J 6 bases, leaving 14 bases between the germline ends. The CDR3 has 14 residues. The CDR3 DNA is TGTGCCAGCAGAACCGGCGGGGAGGCCGGGGAGCTGTTTTTT. It yields the protein CASRTGGEAGELFF.

The chain recombines TRBV6-1 with TRBJ2-3; no firm D call. Between the trimmed V and J ends, which lost 1 base and 2 bases, there was a span of 4 bases. The CDR3 is 13 amino acids. The germline gives CDR1 MNHNS, CDR2 SASEGT. For the CDR3, the DNA is TGTGCCAGCAGTGAAGAACCCACAGATACGCAGTATTTT. Protein sequence: CASSEEPTDTQYF.

The chain is built from TRBV4-1 and TRBJ2-3; weak D call: TRBD2 (5 bases). Germline CDR1 and CDR2: MGHRA and YSYEKL. Trimming pared 4 bases from V and 2 bases from J, leaving 13 bases between. This CDR3 region has 15 residues. The CDR3 protein is CASSRGPQDTDTQYF. CDR3 DNA sequence: TGCGCCAGCAGCCGCGGGCCGCAGGACACAGATACGCAGTATTTT.

This clonotype was observed a handful of times. The rearrangement joins TRBV5-1 to TRBJ2-5; unclear D gene. V dropped 0 bases and J dropped 5 bases, with 11 bases sitting between them. Germline CDR1 and CDR2: SGHRS and YFSETQ. The CDR3 runs to 14 residues. This chain's CDR3 is CASSLGSISETQYF. The CDR3 nucleotides are TGCGCCAGCAGCTTGGGGAGCATTAGTGAGACCCAGTACTTC.

The CDR3 reads CASSLDSSEAFF. CDR3 sequence (DNA): TGCGCCAGCAGCCTGGACAGCTCTGAAGCTTTCTTT. V is TRBV5-1 and J is TRBJ1-1, with TRBD1 as a possible D gene (6 bases). From germline, CDR1 is SGHRS and CDR2 YFSETQ. The CDR3 runs to 12 residues. V shed 4 bases and J shed 6 bases, with 10 bases lying between them.

This clonotype has more than one count but fewer than ten. V usage is TRBV29-1 and J usage is TRBJ2-5; no firm D call. This CDR3 is 11 amino acids long. V lost 6 bases and J lost 4, with 9 bases in between. Germline values: CDR1 SQVTM, CDR2 ANQGSEA. The CDR3 sequence is CSVDTLETQYF. In DNA form, the CDR3 reads TGCAGCGTCGACACCCTAGAGACCCAGTACTTC.

The CDR3 spells CASSEAENQPQHF. The DNA of the CDR3 is TGTGCCAGCAGTGAAGCGGAGAATCAGCCCCAGCATTTT. The chain carries TRBV6-4 and TRBJ1-5; D uncertain. This CDR3 spans 13 amino acids. With 3 bases removed from V and 4 bases from J, the gap between germline ends came to 7 bases. Germline V CDR1 and CDR2: MRHNA, SNTAGT.

As for this clonotype: The junction does not match germline at one end; this may be a read error. CDR3: CASQGQGRNPGELFF. CDR3 nucleotides: TGTGCCAGCCAAGGACAGGGGAGGAACCCCGGGGAGCTGTTTTTT. The J gene is TRBJ2-2, the V gene TRBV2; 9 bases are shared with TRBD1. This CDR3 has 15 residues. Germline V gives CDR1 SNHLY, CDR2 FYNNEI.

The chain combines TRBV20-1 with TRBJ1-3; no definite D call. The CDR3 runs to 14 residues. Trimming stripped 3 bases from V and 0 bases from J, with 9 bases between. CDR1 is DFQATT and CDR2 is SNEGSKA in the germline V gene (reference sequence). CDR3 residues: CSARVGHSGNTIYF. The DNA for the CDR3 is TGCAGTGCTAGGGTCGGCCACTCTGGAAACACCATATATTTT.

The chain is built from TRBV4-3 and TRBJ2-7; no clear D. Trimming cost V 0 bases and J 3 bases, with 6 bases left between them. Germline assignment: CDR1 LGHNA and CDR2 YSLEER. The CDR3 has 13 amino acids. The CDR3 region is CASSQDLIYEQYF. The CDR3 nucleotides read TGCGCCAGCAGCCAAGACTTAATCTACGAGCAGTACTTC.

V usage is TRBV4-2 and J usage is TRBJ2-7, with D uncertain. This CDR3 has 14 residues. Trimming removed 0 bases at V and 2 bases at J, with 8 bases between. CDR1 is LGHNA and CDR2 is YNFKEQ in the germline V gene. This CDR3 reads CASSQEVRAYEQYF. The CDR3 coding sequence is TGTGCCAGCAGCCAAGAAGTAAGGGCCTACGAGCAGTACTTC.

This clonotype came up a few times. The chain uses TRBV6-5 and TRBJ2-5; D tentatively fits TRBD1 or TRBD2 (5 bases each). CDR1 is MNHEY, CDR2 SVGAGI, per germline. Trimming took off 2 bases at V and 9 bases at J, with 16 bases between the two ends. This CDR3 spans 14 amino acids. CDR3: CASSYGGGYSPQYF. DNA for the CDR3: TGTGCCAGCAGTTACGGTGGGGGTTATTCCCCCCAGTACTTC.

The chain uses TRBV10-3 and TRBJ2-7; D possibly uses TRBD1 or TRBD2 (5 bases each). The CDR3 is 14 amino acids. Trimming left V 4 bases short and J 0 bases short, with 10 bases between. Germline assignment: CDR1 ENHRY and CDR2 SYGVKD. The CDR3 DNA reads as TGTGCCATCAGTGCAAAGGGGAGCTCCTACGAGCAGTACTTC. This sequence encodes CAISAKGSSYEQYF.

The chain has TRBV6-1 and TRBJ2-7; TRBD2 matches at 15 bases. Germline V gene lookup returns CDR1 MNHNS and CDR2 SASEGT. The CDR3 runs to 15 residues. The ends lost 5 bases at V and 7 bases at J; junction bases unmatched: 6. The CDR3 spells CASSPPGLAGGEQYF. CDR3 DNA: TGTGCCAGCAGTCCCCCGGGACTAGCGGGAGGAGAGCAGTACTTC.

This chain uses TRBV24-1 with TRBJ2-1; D gene ambiguous. Germline V gives CDR1 KGHDR, CDR2 SFDVKD. CDR3 length equals 15 residues. V was trimmed by 4 bases and J by 0 bases, leaving 9 bases between them. In DNA form, the CDR3 reads TGTGCCACCAGTGACCCAGGCCACTCCTACAATGAGCAGTTCTTC. Protein product: CATSDPGHSYNEQFF.

This clonotype was found a few times. The V and J genes are TRBV12-3 or TRBV12-4 and TRBJ2-5, with 8 bases lining up with TRBD2. Germline trimming cut 3 bases from V and 7 bases from J; bases unmatched to any gene: 10. This CDR3 is built from 15 residues. The CDR3: CASSFSPAGARTQYF. CDR3 DNA: TGTGCCAGCAGTTTTTCCCCAGCGGGGGCCCGGACCCAGTACTTC.

This sequence joins TRBV5-1 and TRBJ2-1; D is unclear. Germline V gene lookup returns CDR1 SGHRS and CDR2 YFSETQ. This CDR3 region has 13 residues. The V and J ends lost 5 bases and 3 bases respectively, with 9 bases between them. CDR3 protein: CASSADNYNEQFF. For the CDR3, the DNA is TGCGCCAGCAGTGCAGACAACTACAATGAGCAGTTCTTC.

This clonotype has at least ten counts. V gene TRBV12-3 or TRBV12-4 combines with J gene TRBJ2-3; D tentatively reads TRBD1 or TRBD2 (5 bases each). This CDR3 has 14 residues. V was pared by 5 bases and J by 5 bases, with 14 bases between. CDR3 sequence reads: CASSPGPGRDTQYF. The CDR3, as DNA: TGTGCCAGCAGTCCCGGACCGGGGCGAGATACGCAGTATTTT.

This clonotype was seen a handful of times. J is TRBJ1-3 and V is TRBV12-3 or TRBV12-4; 7 bases agree with TRBD1. The CDR3 is 14 residues long. Losses at the gene ends were 6 bases for V and 4 bases for J; bases not matched to a gene: 6. CDR3 loop: CASRGQISGNTIYF. DNA of the CDR3: TGTGCCAGCAGGGGACAGATATCAGGAAACACCATATATTTT.